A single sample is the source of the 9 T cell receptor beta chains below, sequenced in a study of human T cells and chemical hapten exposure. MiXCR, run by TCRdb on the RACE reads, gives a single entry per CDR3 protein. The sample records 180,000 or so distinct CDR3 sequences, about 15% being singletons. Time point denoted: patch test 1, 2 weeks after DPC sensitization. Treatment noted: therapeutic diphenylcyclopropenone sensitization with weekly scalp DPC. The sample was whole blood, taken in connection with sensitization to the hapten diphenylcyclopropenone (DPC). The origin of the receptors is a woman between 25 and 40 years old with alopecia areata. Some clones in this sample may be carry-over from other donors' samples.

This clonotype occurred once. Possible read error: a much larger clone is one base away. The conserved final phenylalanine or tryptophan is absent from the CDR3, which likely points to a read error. The CDR3 is CASSPTGVGEQYY. Written as DNA, the CDR3 is TGTGCCAGCAGTCCGACGGGGGTTGGGGAGCAGTACTAC. This chain joins TRBV28 and TRBJ2-7, with a tentative D call TRBD2 (6 bases). Germline loops: CDR1 MDHEN, CDR2 SYDVKM. V was trimmed by 5 bases and J by 7 bases, leaving 15 bases between them. CDR3 length: 13 amino acids.

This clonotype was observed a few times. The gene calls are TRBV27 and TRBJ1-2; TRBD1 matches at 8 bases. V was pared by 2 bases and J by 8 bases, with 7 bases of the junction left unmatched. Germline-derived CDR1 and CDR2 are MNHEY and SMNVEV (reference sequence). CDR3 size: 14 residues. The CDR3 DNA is TGTGCCAGCAGTTTAAGGGACAGGTCAGGCGGCTACACCTTC. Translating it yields CASSLRDRSGGYTF.

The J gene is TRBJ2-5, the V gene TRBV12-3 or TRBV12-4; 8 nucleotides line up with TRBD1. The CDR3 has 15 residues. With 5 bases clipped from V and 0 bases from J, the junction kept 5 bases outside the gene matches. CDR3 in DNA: TGTGCCAGCAGTCGTAACAGGGGGTACCAAGAGACCCAGTACTTC. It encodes CASSRNRGYQETQYF.

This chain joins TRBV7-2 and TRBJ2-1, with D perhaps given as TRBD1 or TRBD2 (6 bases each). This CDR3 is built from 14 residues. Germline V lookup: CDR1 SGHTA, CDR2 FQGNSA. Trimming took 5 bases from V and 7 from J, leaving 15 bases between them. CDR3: CASSLVGAGNEQFF. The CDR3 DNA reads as TGTGCCAGCAGCCTGGTGGGGGCGGGGAATGAGCAGTTCTTC.

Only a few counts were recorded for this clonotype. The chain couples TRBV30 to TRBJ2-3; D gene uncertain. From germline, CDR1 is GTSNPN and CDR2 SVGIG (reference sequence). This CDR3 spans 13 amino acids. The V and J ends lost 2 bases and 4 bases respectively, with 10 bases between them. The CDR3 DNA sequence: TGTGCCTGGAGTAACTATCCGCCAGATACGCAGTATTTT. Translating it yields CAWSNYPPDTQYF.

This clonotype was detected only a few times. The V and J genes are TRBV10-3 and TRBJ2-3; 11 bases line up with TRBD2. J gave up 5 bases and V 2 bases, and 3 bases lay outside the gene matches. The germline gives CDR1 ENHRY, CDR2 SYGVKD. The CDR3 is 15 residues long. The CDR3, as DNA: TGTGCCATCAGTGAGCGGACTAGCGGGCAAGATACGCAGTATTTT. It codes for CAISERTSGQDTQYF.

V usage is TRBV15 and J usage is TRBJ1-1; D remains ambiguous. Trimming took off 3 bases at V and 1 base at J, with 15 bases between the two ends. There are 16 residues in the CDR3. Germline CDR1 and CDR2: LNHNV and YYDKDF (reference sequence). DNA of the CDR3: TGTGCCACCAGCAGGGGCCACGGTCAACCGAACACTGAAGCTTTCTTT. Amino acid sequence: CATSRGHGQPNTEAFF.

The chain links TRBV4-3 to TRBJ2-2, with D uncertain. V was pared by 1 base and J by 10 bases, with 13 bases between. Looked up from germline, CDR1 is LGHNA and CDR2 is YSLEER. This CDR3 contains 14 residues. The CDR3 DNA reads TGCGCCAGCAGCCAAGGTATCGTGGCTGCGGAGCTGTTTTTT. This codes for CASSQGIVAAELFF.

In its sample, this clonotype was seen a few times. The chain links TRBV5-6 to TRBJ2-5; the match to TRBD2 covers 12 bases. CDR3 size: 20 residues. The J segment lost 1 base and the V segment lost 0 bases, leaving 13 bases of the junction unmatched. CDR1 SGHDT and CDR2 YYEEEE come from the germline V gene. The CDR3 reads CASSLAGPSGRAETQETQYF. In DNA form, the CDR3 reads TGTGCCAGCAGCTTGGCCGGTCCTAGCGGGAGGGCCGAAACCCAAGAGACCCAGTACTTC.